This T cell receptor (beta chain) was recorded in a study of blood T cell repertoires in COVID-19. Across the study: Collection of acute and convalescent COVID-19 samples took place in the United States, Italy and Spain. PBMCs, B-cell-depleted T cells, or T cells provided the cDNA or gDNA that made up the material.

The CDR3 length is 12 residues. V was cut by 3 bases and J by 1 base, with 3 bases left in between. Germline V gives CDR1 LGHNA, CDR2 YNFKEQ. Here immunoSEQ multiplex PCR was the method, and the copy in TCRdb shows in-frame clones only, minus some. This sample carries about 68,000 clones, 65% to 90% of them seen once, and the ten largest clones take under 6.5%. Sequenced input: peripheral blood. V gene TRBV4-2 combines with J gene TRBJ1-1; D remains unclear. This clonotype originated in a man older than 75 with COVID-19, enrolled during active disease. CDR3 amino acids: CASSHGNTEAFF. The CDR3 region has the DNA TGTGCCAGCAGCCACGGGAACACTGAAGCTTTCTTT.